This T cell receptor beta chain originates from a study of blood T cells in healthy people across ages. Study-level results: Naive CD4+ cell counts and diversity both ran higher in long-lived than in aged donors. Roughly linear declines in TCR beta diversity per million T cells occurred with age.

At least 7 million PBMCs were isolated per sample. V lost 7 bases to trimming and J lost 1 base, with 16 bases between them. Looked up from germline, CDR1 is SQVTM and CDR2 is ANQGSEA. CDR3 size: 14 residues. It was with a sample-barcoded 5' primer and a J-beta primer mix that a second PCR of roughly 6 to 12 cycles was run. Each cDNA molecule received a tag from a template-switch adaptor that had 12 random nucleotides. TCRdb reprocessed the 5' RACE reads with MiXCR, giving one entry per CDR3 protein. Among 1.5 million to 2 million distinct CDR3 sequences listed, about 50% were seen once. To note about this clonotype: Its antigen is unknown.

This receptor was identified in a woman between 35 and 50 years old in good health. Sequencing was done on a sample of blood. V gene TRBV29-1 combines with J gene TRBJ1-1; D uncertain. Written as DNA, the CDR3 is TGCAGCGCCCGAAGACAAGATCAGAACACTGAAGCTTTCTTT. This codes for CSARRQDQNTEAFF. The whole variable domain, filled in from reference TRBV29-1 and TRBJ1-1, reads SAVISQKPSRDICQRGTSLTIQCQVDSQVTMMFWYRQQPGQSLTLIATANQGSEATYESGFVIDKFPISRPNLTFSTLTVSNMSPEDSSIYLCSARRQDQNTEAFFGQGTRLTVV.